By frequency in the sample, the clone carrying this TCR beta chain is large. Its antigen is unidentified. This sample is part of a study of circulating CD8 cells and anti-PD-1 response in melanoma. Study information: Complete or partial response defined responders; stable or progressive disease, non-responders.

Study observations and caveats: Published repertoire comparisons used only baseline and M1 samples from a small cohort with few responders.

Four subsets defined by PD-1 and/or TIGIT were sorted from live CD3+CD8+TCRalphabeta+ cells. TCR libraries were prepared from roughly 14 ng of total RNA with the QIAseq Immune Repertoire TCR panel. MiXCR, run by TCRdb on the reads, gives a single entry per CDR3 protein. Among 740 or so distinct CDR3 sequences listed, 5% to 8.5% were seen once. Trimming shortened V by 3 bases and J by 2 bases, and 8 bases separated the two germline ends. Looked up from germline, CDR1 is ENHRY and CDR2 is SYGVKD. There are 13 residues in the CDR3. This sequence joins TRBV10-3 and TRBJ2-7; no definite D call. The sample here was CD8+ T cells from PBMCs, taken at baseline or after one month of anti-PD-1 therapy (not recorded which). This TCR was recovered from a human donor with melanoma. The CDR3 DNA follows: TGTGCCATCAGTGATGAGGACCCCTACGAGCAGTACTTC. As protein: CAISDEDPYEQYF.